These 21 T cell receptor beta chains came from one sample sequenced in a study of cytomegalovirus exposure and HLA in healthy donors. Vbeta (60) and Jbeta (13) primers were used in the PCR. Sequencing was performed with immunoSEQ multiplex PCR; in TCRdb, only in-frame clones are kept and a portion is missing. Here the sample spans some 120,000 clones, around 77% being singletons. What was sequenced was PBMCs. The receptors shown here come from a woman aged 40-49 years in good health and CMV-seropositive.

The CDR3 nucleotides read TGTGCCAGCAGTGAAGGGGTCAGAGGGGGCTACACCTTC. Protein: CASSEGVRGGYTF. This sequence joins TRBV25-1 and TRBJ1-2; D ambiguous. Germline-derived CDR1 and CDR2 are MGHDK and SYGVNS. The CDR3 consists of 13 residues. V was clipped by 2 bases and J by 8 bases, with 12 bases between them.

This clone was seen repeatedly, ten times or more. The rearrangement joins TRBV19 to TRBJ2-7; D is possibly TRBD1 (6 bases). The ends were cut back, 5 bases at V and 0 bases at J, with 11 bases in the middle. This CDR3 contains 14 residues. Germline V gene sequence: CDR1 LNHDA, CDR2 SQIVND (reference sequence). The CDR3 reads CASSPGQFSYEQYF. The DNA for the CDR3 is TGTGCCAGTAGTCCTGGACAGTTCTCCTACGAGCAGTACTTC.

This chain links TRBV7-3 with TRBJ2-1; 8 bases match TRBD2. The CDR3 has 12 residues. The trim removed 5 bases at V and 9 bases at J, leaving 3 bases unmatched. Germline V lookup: CDR1 SGHTA, CDR2 FQGTGA. The CDR3 DNA reads as TGTGCCAGCAGCCAAACTAGCGGTGAGCAGTTCTTC. It yields the protein CASSQTSGEQFF.

The CDR3 DNA is TGTGCCAGCAGCCTGAAGGGGACAGGGATCCCTCACGAGCAGTACTTC. It specifies CASSLKGTGIPHEQYF. The V call is TRBV9, the J call TRBJ2-7; 9 bases are shared with TRBD1. CDR1 and CDR2 from the germline V gene are SGDLS and YYNGEE. V shed 4 bases and J 5 bases; nucleotides not matched to a gene: 13. CDR3 length: 16 amino acids.

The V gene is TRBV10-3, the J gene TRBJ2-5, with 12 bases aligning to TRBD2. J was trimmed by 9 bases and V by 5 bases; bases with no gene match: 10. Germline CDR1 and CDR2: ENHRY and SYGVKD. This CDR3 region has 15 residues. This CDR3 reads CAISNLAGGVEAQYF. For the CDR3, the DNA is TGTGCCATCAGTAACCTAGCGGGAGGGGTTGAGGCCCAGTACTTC.

The chain couples TRBV6-5 to TRBJ1-2; no firm D call. The CDR3 sequence is 12 residues long. CDR1 is MNHEY, CDR2 SVGAGI, per germline. Between the trimmed V and J ends, which lost 7 bases and 3 bases, there was a span of 9 bases. CDR3 in DNA: TGTGCCAGCATGACCGGGGACTATGGCTACACCTTC. Translation: CASMTGDYGYTF.

This chain links TRBV11-1 with TRBJ2-3; D is uncertain. This CDR3 has 15 amino acids. The germline V and J ends were trimmed by 1 base and 0 bases, with 8 bases remaining between them. Germline values: CDR1 SGHAT, CDR2 FQDESV (reference sequence). The CDR3 is CASSLVSRSTDTQYF. CDR3 coding DNA: TGTGCCAGCAGCTTAGTATCTCGGAGCACAGATACGCAGTATTTT. The full variable domain, in which reference TRBV11-1 and TRBJ2-3 provide the parts outside the CDR3, is EAEVAQSPRYKITEKSQAVAFWCDPISGHATLYWYRQILGQGPELLVQFQDESVVDDSQLPKDRFSAERLKGVDSTLKIQPAELGDSAMYLCASSLVSRSTDTQYFGPGTRLTVL.

The V gene is TRBV11-2, the J gene TRBJ2-1, with TRBD2 matching over 13 bases. Germline V lookup: CDR1 SGHAT, CDR2 FQNNGV. J was trimmed by 7 bases and V by 8 bases; bases with no gene match: 5. The CDR3 extends over 14 amino acids. CDR3 in DNA: TGTGCCAGCCGCTGGACTAGCGGGAGAAATGAGCAGTTCTTC. Translation gives CASRWTSGRNEQFF.

This chain joins TRBV19 and TRBJ2-5; perhaps TRBD1 as D (6 bases). TRBJ2-7 matches the DNA end more closely, so the J call is doubtful. This CDR3 is 14 amino acids long. Germline CDR1 is LNHDA and CDR2 is SQIVND (reference sequence). CDR3 sequence (DNA): TGTGCCAGTAGTATTCGGGACATGGTCGACGAGCAGTACTTC. It is translated as CASSIRDMVDEQYF.

This clone was seen just once. The CDR3 loop is CASIRGGGAEQFF. The CDR3 DNA reads as TGTGCCAGCATCCGGGGGGGCGGAGCTGAGCAGTTCTTC. The chain has TRBV6-1 and TRBJ2-1; 8 nucleotides line up with TRBD2. The germline gives CDR1 MNHNS, CDR2 SASEGT. Unmatched junction bases numbered 8, after V lost 7 bases and J lost 9 bases. The CDR3 runs to 13 residues.

V usage is TRBV28 and J usage is TRBJ2-7; TRBD2 matches 7 bases. The V segment lost 3 bases and the J segment 1 base; nucleotides outside the gene matches: 9. The CDR3 has 16 residues. The germline gives CDR1 MDHEN, CDR2 SYDVKM. The CDR3 region is CASSFSLAGLSYEQYF. The CDR3 DNA reads TGTGCCAGCAGTTTTAGTTTAGCGGGCTTGTCCTACGAGCAGTACTTC.

This sequence joins TRBV28 and TRBJ2-6, with a possible D match to TRBD2 (5 bases). In germline, CDR1 is MDHEN, CDR2 SYDVKM. V shed 3 bases and J shed 0 bases, with 6 bases lying between them. This CDR3 has 15 amino acids. CDR3 sequence (DNA): TGTGCCAGCAGTTTCGCGGGCTCTGGGGCCAACGTCCTGACTTTC. Translation: CASSFAGSGANVLTF.

The chain is built from TRBV19 and TRBJ2-3, with 10 bases matching TRBD2. The trim removed 4 bases at V and 1 base at J, leaving 5 bases unmatched. CDR1 and CDR2 from the germline V gene are LNHDA and SQIVND (reference sequence). The CDR3 is 16 residues long. DNA of the CDR3: TGTGCCAGTAGTACCGGACTAGCGGAGCGCACAGATACGCAGTATTTT. Amino acid sequence: CASSTGLAERTDTQYF.

Only a few counts were recorded for this clone. The chain recombines TRBV28 with TRBJ2-7, with D possibly TRBD1 on 5 matching bases. Germline V gives CDR1 MDHEN, CDR2 SYDVKM. The CDR3 length is 13 residues. V was cut by 2 bases and J by 2 bases, with 7 bases left in between. CDR3 in amino acids: CASSLTGPYEQYF. The DNA of the CDR3 is TGTGCCAGCAGTTTAACAGGCCCCTACGAGCAGTACTTC.

There are a few counts of this clone. The rearrangement links TRBV19 to TRBJ1-1, with TRBD1 matching 8 bases. The CDR3 covers 15 residues. The V and J ends lost 2 bases and 1 base, in that order; junction bases with no gene match: 3. The V gene's germline CDR1 is LNHDA and CDR2 SQIVND (reference sequence). The CDR3 nucleotides read TGTGCCAGTAGTATAACCGGGACAGGGAACACTGAAGCTTTCTTT. This translates into CASSITGTGNTEAFF.

This clone was recorded once. The chain carries TRBV19 and TRBJ2-1, with 10 bases identical to TRBD2. This CDR3 comprises 16 residues. Trimming took 7 bases from V and 6 from J; bases not matched to a gene: 12. CDR1 and CDR2 (germline): LNHDA, SQIVND (reference sequence). The CDR3 region is CASIRRGAGGLNEQFF. The CDR3 DNA is TGTGCCAGTATACGGAGGGGAGCGGGAGGGCTCAATGAGCAGTTCTTC.

The V call is TRBV4-1, the J call TRBJ1-2; 7 bases fit TRBD1. J gave up 8 bases and V 2 bases, and 11 bases lay outside the gene matches. The CDR3 is made up of 15 amino acids. CDR1 is MGHRA, CDR2 YSYEKL, per germline. This chain's CDR3 is CASSQRQGVWGGYTF. DNA of the CDR3: TGCGCCAGCAGCCAACGACAGGGCGTTTGGGGGGGCTACACCTTC.

The chain employs TRBV5-1 and TRBJ2-7, with D tentatively TRBD1 (6 bases). Trimming pared 5 bases from V and 6 bases from J, leaving 18 bases between. The CDR3 length is 14 residues. Germline V lookup: CDR1 SGHRS, CDR2 YFSETQ. For the CDR3, the DNA is TGCGCCAGCAGGTACGACAGGTATTCGACCGAGCAGTACTTC. Translated, it gives CASRYDRYSTEQYF.

The chain links TRBV29-1 to TRBJ2-5, with 9 positions matching TRBD1. The CDR3 consists of 13 residues. The V gene end was trimmed by 6 bases and the J gene end by 3 bases; junction bases not matched to a gene: 5. The germline CDR1 and CDR2 sequences are SQVTM and ANQGSEA. In DNA form, the CDR3 reads TGCAGCGTCCGGACAGGGGTGGAAGAGACCCAGTACTTC. It encodes CSVRTGVEETQYF.

This clone appeared a single time. A read error may produce the germline difference seen at one junction end. The J gene is TRBJ1-1, the V gene TRBV7-9; D is undetermined. Germline CDR1 reads SEHNR; CDR2 reads FQNEAQ (reference sequence). There are 13 residues in the CDR3. CDR3 loop: CASRLGGDTEAFF. CDR3 sequence (DNA): TGTGCCAGCCGCTTGGGCGGGGACACTGAAGCTTTCTTT.

The V call is TRBV6-1, the J call TRBJ1-2; 7 bases align to TRBD1. This CDR3 spans 14 amino acids. Trimming cost V 4 bases and J 1 base; bases outside gene matches: 3. The germline V gene encodes CDR1 MNHNS and CDR2 SASEGT. The CDR3 DNA sequence: TGTGCCAGCAGTGGACAGGGCTATAACTATGGCTACACCTTC. Translating gives CASSGQGYNYGYTF.